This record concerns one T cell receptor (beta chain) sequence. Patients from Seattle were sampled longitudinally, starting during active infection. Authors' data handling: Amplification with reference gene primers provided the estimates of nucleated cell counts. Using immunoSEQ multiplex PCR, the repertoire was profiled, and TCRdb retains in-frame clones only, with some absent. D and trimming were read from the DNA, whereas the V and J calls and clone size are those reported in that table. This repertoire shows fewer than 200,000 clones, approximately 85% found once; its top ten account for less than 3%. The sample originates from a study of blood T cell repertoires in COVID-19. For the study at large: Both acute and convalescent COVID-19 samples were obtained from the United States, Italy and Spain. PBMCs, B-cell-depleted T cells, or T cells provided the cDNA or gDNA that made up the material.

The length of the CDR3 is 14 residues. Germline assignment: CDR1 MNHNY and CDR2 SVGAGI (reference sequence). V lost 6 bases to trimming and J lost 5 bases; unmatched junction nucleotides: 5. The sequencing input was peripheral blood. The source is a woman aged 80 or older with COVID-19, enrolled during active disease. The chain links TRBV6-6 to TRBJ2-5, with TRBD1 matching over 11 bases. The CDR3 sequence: CASSWTGGVETQYF. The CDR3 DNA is TGTGCCAGCAGCTGGACAGGGGGCGTCGAGACCCAGTACTTC.